This TCR beta chain was observed in a study of metastatic and nonmetastatic thyroid tumors. Study summary: The study looked at repertoires side by side in blood and in tumor or nodule tissue from malignant and benign thyroid patients.

Study results and caveats: Across blood and tumor, TCR beta diversity in malignant thyroid tumors was reportedly significantly higher than in benign nodules.

As originally analysed: Researchers built a distant-metastasis classifier for papillary thyroid cancer that drew on CDR3 differences across clinicopathological groups. TCRdb reprocessed the PCR reads using MiXCR. TCRdb's processing, not the study's, gives the V and J calls here. This sample has 30,000 or so clones, with roughly a fifth found just once. Until they underwent thyroid surgery, no patient had received any treatment. This clone has at least ten counts. Antigen: not known. This CDR3 contains 14 residues. V shed 4 bases and J shed 2 bases, with 9 bases lying between them. Germline loops: CDR1 SGHVS, CDR2 FQNEAQ.

The V and J genes are TRBV7-8 and TRBJ1-5; D gene ambiguous. The sample consisted of blood. The receptor was isolated from a female donor with papillary thyroid cancer or a benign thyroid nodule (not recorded which). Some clones in this sample may be carry-over from other donors' samples. The CDR3 bases are TGTGCCAGCAGCTCCTCAAACGGCAATCAGCCCCAGCATTTT. It encodes CASSSSNGNQPQHF.